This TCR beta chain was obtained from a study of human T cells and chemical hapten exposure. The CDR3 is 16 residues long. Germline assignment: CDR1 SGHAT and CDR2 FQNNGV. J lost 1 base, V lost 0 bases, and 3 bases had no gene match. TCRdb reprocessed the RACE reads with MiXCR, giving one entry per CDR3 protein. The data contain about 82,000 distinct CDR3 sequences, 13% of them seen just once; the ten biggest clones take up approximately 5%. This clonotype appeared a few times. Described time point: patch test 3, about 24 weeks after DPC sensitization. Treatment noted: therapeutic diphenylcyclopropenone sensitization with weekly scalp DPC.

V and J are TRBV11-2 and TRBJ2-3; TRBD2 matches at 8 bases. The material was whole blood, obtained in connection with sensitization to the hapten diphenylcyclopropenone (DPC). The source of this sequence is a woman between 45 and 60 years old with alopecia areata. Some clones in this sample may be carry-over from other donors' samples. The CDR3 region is CASSLDRREGTDTQYF. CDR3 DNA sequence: TGTGCCAGCAGCTTAGATCGGCGGGAGGGCACAGATACGCAGTATTTT. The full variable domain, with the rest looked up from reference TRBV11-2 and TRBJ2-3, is EAGVAQSPRYKIIEKRQSVAFWCNPISGHATLYWYQQILGQGPKLLIQFQNNGVVDDSQLPKDRFSAERLKGVDSTLKIQPAKLEDSAVYLCASSLDRREGTDTQYFGPGTRLTVL.